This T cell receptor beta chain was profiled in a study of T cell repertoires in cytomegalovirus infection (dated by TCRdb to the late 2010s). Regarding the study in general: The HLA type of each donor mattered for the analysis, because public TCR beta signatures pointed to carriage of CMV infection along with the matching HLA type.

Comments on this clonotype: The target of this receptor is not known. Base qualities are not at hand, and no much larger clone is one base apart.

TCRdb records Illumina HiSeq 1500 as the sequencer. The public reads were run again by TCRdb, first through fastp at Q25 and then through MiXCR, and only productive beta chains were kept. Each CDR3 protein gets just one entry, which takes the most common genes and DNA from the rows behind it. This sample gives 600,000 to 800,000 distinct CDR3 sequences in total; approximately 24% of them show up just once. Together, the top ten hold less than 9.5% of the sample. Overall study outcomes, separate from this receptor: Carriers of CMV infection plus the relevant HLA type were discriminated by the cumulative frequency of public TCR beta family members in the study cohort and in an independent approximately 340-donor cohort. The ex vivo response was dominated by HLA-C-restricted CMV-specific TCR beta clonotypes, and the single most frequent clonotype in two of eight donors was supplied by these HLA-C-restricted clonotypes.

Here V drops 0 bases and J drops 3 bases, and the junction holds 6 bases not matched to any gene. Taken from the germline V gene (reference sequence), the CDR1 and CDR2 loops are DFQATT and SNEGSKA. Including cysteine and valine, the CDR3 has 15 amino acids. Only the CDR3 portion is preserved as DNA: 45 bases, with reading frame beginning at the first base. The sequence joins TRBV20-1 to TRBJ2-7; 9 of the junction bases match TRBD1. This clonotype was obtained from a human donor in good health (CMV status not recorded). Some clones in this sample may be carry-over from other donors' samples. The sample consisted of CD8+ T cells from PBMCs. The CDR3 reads CSARDPTGGLYEQYV. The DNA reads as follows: TGCAGTGCTAGAGATCCAACAGGGGGCCTCTACGAGCAGTACGTC.